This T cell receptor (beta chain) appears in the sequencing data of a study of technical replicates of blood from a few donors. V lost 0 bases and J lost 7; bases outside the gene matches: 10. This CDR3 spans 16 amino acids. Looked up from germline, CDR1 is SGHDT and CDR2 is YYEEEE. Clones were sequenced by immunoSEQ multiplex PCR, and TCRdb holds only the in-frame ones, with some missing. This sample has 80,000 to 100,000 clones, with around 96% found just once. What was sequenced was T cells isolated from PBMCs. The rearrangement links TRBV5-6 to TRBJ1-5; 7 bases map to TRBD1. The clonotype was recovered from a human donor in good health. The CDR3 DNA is TGTGCCAGCAGCTTGGGGGAGTTACAGGGGTGGCAGCCCCAGCATTTT. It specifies CASSLGELQGWQPQHF.